This T cell receptor (beta chain) was documented in a study of cytomegalovirus exposure and HLA in healthy donors. Study as a whole: Caucasian-associated ancestry cluster membership applied to about 80% of 398 genotyped donors.

Study-level points and caveats: Apart from CMV serostatus, no immune exposure information was available. Presence/absence comparisons presumed near-even sequencing depth among donors. Accounts indicate the classifier identified cytomegalovirus status with strong specificity and sensitivity.

The PCR ran on 60 Vbeta and 13 Jbeta primers. Using immunoSEQ multiplex PCR, the repertoire was profiled, and TCRdb retains in-frame clones only, with some absent. The repertoire holds roughly 150,000 clones, with less than 65% as singletons. CDR3 length: 14 residues. Trimming took 1 base from V and 2 from J, leaving 9 bases between them. Germline-derived CDR1 and CDR2 are LGHNA and YNFKEQ. On this clone: The antigen remains unidentified.

The material sequenced was PBMCs. The source of this sequence is a woman in her thirties in good health and CMV-seropositive. The V call is TRBV4-2, the J call TRBJ2-7; no clear D. Here the CDR3 reads CASSQATRAYEQYF. The CDR3, as DNA: TGTGCCAGCAGCCAAGCGACAAGAGCCTACGAGCAGTACTTC.